The clone carrying this TCR beta chain was found a few times. Antigen: not known. The sequencing template was cDNA reverse transcribed from extracted RNA. Sequencing was performed with immunoSEQ multiplex PCR; in TCRdb, only in-frame clones are kept and a portion is missing. Altogether some 190,000 clones are present, 64% being singletons, with the ten largest covering 1.3%. After removal of 2 bases from V and 7 bases from J, the junction contained 13 bases not matched to a gene. The germline V gene has CDR1 ENHRY and CDR2 SYGVKD. The CDR3 sequence is 17 residues long. This sample's treatment: oral pan-JAK inhibitor, 5-10 mg twice daily. Isolation of CD4+ and CD8+ T cells from PBMCs was achieved by sorting. This entry is derived from a study of CD8+ T cells in alopecia areata. Study-wide context: Those treated were given oral tofacitinib at 5 to 10 mg twice daily. Whole-study findings and limits: Since there was just one nonresponder, nobody can yet say how baseline CD8+ expansion ties to response. Scalp clonality, along with expanded CD8+ clones among the top 100, was significantly decreased by tofacitinib.

The sequence came from a human donor with alopecia areata. The chain is built from TRBV10-3 and TRBJ2-3; TRBD2 agrees at 9 bases. Source: CD4+ T cells sorted from blood, taken around week 50, from a patient treated with tofacitinib. CDR3 bases: TGTGCCATCAGTGAGCACCCGGGCGGGGGGGCCGGGAATACGCAGTATTTT. This sequence encodes CAISEHPGGGAGNTQYF.